This T cell receptor beta chain derives from a study of T cell responses to AZD1222 COVID-19 vaccine. Germline V gene data show CDR1 as SGHRS and CDR2 as YFSETQ. This CDR3 has 16 amino acids. The V and J ends lost 0 bases and 5 bases respectively, with 17 bases between them. The data were produced by immunoSEQ multiplex PCR, yet TCRdb's version contains in-frame clones alone and is incomplete. This repertoire shows 100,000 to 150,000 clones, 70% to 90% found once; its top ten account for about 3%. The TCR originated in an adult who received the AZD1222 COVID-19 vaccine. The source material was peripheral blood, sampled 28 days after the second AZD1222 dose. V gene TRBV5-1 combines with J gene TRBJ1-1; the D is unclear. CDR3 sequence reads: CASSLDPTASLTEAFF. The CDR3 DNA is TGCGCCAGCAGCTTGGATCCGACTGCGTCCTTGACTGAAGCTTTCTTT.